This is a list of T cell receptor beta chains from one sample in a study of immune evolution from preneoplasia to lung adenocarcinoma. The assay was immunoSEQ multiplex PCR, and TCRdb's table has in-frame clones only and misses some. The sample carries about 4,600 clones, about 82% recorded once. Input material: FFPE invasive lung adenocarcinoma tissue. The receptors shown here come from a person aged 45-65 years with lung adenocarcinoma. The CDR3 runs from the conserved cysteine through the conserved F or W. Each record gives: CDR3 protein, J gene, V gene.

CASSLDPTRNEQFF TRBJ2-1 TRBV7-2
CATRPGLVDQETQYF TRBJ2-5 TRBV15
CASSYVSGEKLFF TRBJ1-4 TRBV6-6
CASSLGRGPGANVLTF TRBJ2-6 TRBV27
CASSLTLAGSSYNEQFF TRBJ2-1 TRBV19
CASSLAGGMGGEQYF TRBJ2-7 TRBV7-2
CASSLAVGGGYEQYF TRBJ2-7 TRBV27
CASSSTGQGQETQYF TRBJ2-5 TRBV5-1
CASSTGEYEQYF TRBJ2-7 TRBV27
CASSFDRGLNEQYF TRBJ2-7 TRBV27
CACQTGVNTEAFF TRBJ1-1 TRBV30
CASSHQGGREYF TRBJ2-3 TRBV19
CASSHPGDGSDTQYF TRBJ2-3 TRBV4-2
CASSLQGGDRNSNQPQHF TRBJ1-5 TRBV7-9
CSVVRAAGGGPNEQFF TRBJ2-1 TRBV29-1
CASSWTDTEAFF TRBJ1-1 TRBV6-1
CATSGQPQETQYF TRBJ2-5 TRBV10-3
CASSSLDGYNEQFF TRBJ2-1 TRBV6-1
CASFSPGGRNEQYF TRBJ2-7 TRBV28
CSVFMTEAFF TRBJ1-1 TRBV29-1
CASSLNLAGKGTQYF TRBJ2-5 TRBV28
CSVVAGANVLTF TRBJ2-6 TRBV29-1
CASSAGGQETQYF TRBJ2-5 TRBV2
CAWNLGGLNTEAFF TRBJ1-1 TRBV30
CASSIRTSPKGEQFF TRBJ2-1 TRBV9
CAIRVETSEETQYF TRBJ2-5 TRBV10-3
CATGVNEKLFF TRBJ1-4 TRBV10-3
CASSFSTSPNTEAFF TRBJ1-1 TRBV7-2